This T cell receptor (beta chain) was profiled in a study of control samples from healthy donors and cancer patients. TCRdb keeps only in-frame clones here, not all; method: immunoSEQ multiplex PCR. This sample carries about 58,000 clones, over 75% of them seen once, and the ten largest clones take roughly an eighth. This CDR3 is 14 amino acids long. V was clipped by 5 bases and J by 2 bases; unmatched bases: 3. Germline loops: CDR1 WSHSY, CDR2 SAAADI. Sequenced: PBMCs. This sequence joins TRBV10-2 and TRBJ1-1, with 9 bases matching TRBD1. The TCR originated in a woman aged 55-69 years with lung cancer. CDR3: CASSSQGANTEAFF. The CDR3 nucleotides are TGCGCCAGCAGTTCACAGGGGGCAAACACTGAAGCTTTCTTT.